The table lists the clone carrying this T cell receptor beta chain with a few counts. The antigen is unknown. This sample is part of a study of post-analysis software for immune sequencing data. The wider study: The disease courses covered relapsing-remitting, secondary progressive and progressive-relapsing multiple sclerosis. Study observations and caveats: Controls significantly exceeded multiple sclerosis patients in normalized Chao1 diversity. Strong co-clustering by F measure was evident for samples that had been prepared in the same batch. Roughly five TRBV segments appeared more often in patients than in controls, and TRBV5-6, TRBV5-1 and TRBV20-1 were among these.

Every TCR beta cDNA library bore unique molecular identifiers. Some 500,000 cDNA molecules were recovered from an input of roughly 0.85 to 10 million T cells. One entry per CDR3 protein results from TCRdb running MiXCR on the PCR reads. In the table there are roughly 540,000 distinct CDR3 sequences, around 34% of which are singletons. Germline CDR1 reads SGHRS; CDR2 reads YFSETQ. V lost 0 bases, J lost 3 bases, and 9 bases lay in between. CDR3 length equals 14 residues. Sequenced: blood. The clonotype originates from a girl younger than 18 with multiple sclerosis. The V and J genes are TRBV5-1 and TRBJ1-1; D ambiguous. This CDR3 is CASSLVSVDTEAFF. The CDR3 DNA sequence: TGCGCCAGCAGCTTGGTTTCGGTGGACACTGAAGCTTTCTTT.